This TCR beta chain came from a study of T cells in Graves' hyperthyroidism and ophthalmopathy. Enrolled ophthalmopathy patients presented with a Clinical Activity Score of at least 3, a NOSPECS grade of at least 4, and disease duration under 3 months. What was amplified from RNA transcripts were TCR beta CDR3 regions. During a first-round RT-PCR of the TCR CDR3, the HTBI primer set was used. TCRdb re-called the multiplex PCR reads through MiXCR, storing one row per CDR3 protein. Altogether some 570,000 distinct CDR3 sequences are present, 12% to 15% being singletons, with the ten largest covering 6.5% to 9%. There are 16 residues in the CDR3. Germline CDR1 and CDR2: KGHDR and SFDVKD. V dropped 7 bases and J dropped 0; count of bases not matched to a gene: 8.

The TCR sequence derives from a woman between 18 and 30 years old with Graves' ophthalmopathy. The chain recombines TRBV24-1 with TRBJ2-7, with TRBD2 matching over 10 bases. What was sequenced was blood. The CDR3 loop reads CATRRLAGRDSYEQYF. CDR3 bases: TGTGCCACCAGGAGACTAGCGGGTAGAGACTCCTACGAGCAGTACTTC.